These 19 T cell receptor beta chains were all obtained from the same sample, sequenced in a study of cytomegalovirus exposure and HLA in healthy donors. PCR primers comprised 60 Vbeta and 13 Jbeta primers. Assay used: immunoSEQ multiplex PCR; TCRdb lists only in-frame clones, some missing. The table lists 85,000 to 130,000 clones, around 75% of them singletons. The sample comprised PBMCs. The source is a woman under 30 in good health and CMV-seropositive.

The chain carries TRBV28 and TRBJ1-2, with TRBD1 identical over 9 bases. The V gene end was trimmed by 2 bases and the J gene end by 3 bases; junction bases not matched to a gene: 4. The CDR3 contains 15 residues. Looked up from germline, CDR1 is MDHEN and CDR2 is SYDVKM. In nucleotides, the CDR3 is TGTGCCAGCAGTTTAACGGACAGGGGTGACTATGGCTACACCTTC. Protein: CASSLTDRGDYGYTF.

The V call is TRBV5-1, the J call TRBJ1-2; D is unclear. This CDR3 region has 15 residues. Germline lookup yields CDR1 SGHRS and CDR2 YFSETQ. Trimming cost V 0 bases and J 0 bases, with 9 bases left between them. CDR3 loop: CASSLVGSANYGYTF. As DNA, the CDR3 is TGCGCCAGCAGCTTGGTGGGCAGTGCTAACTATGGCTACACCTTC. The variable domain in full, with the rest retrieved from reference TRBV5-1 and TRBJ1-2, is KAGVTQTPRYLIKTRGQQVTLSCSPISGHRSVSWYQQTPGQGLQFLFEYFSETQRNKGNFPGRFSGRQFSNSRSEMNVSTLELGDSALYLCASSLVGSANYGYTFGSGTRLTVV.

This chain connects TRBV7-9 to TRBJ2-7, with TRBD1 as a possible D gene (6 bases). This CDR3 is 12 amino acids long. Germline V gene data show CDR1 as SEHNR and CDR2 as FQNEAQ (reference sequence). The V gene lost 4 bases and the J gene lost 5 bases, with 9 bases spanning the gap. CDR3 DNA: TGTGCCAGCAGCTCACAGGGCGACGAGCAGTACTTC. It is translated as CASSSQGDEQYF.

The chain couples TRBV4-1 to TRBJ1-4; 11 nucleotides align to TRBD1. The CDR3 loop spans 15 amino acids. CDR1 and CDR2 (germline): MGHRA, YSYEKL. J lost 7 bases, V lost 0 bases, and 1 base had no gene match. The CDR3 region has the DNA TGCGCCAGCAGCCAAGAGGGACAGGGGGGTGAAAAACTGTTTTTT. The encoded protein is CASSQEGQGGEKLFF.

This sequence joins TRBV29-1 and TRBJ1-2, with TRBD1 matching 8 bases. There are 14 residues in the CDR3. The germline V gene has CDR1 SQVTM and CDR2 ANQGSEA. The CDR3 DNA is TGCAGTACCCAGGACAGGGACTTTAACTATGGCTACACCTTC. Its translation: CSTQDRDFNYGYTF.

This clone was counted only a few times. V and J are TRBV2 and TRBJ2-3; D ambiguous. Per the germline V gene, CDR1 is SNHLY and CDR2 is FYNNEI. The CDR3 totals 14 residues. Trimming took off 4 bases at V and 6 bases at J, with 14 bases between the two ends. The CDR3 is CASSVASSSDTQYF. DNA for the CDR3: TGTGCCAGCAGTGTGGCTAGTAGTTCTGATACGCAGTATTTT.

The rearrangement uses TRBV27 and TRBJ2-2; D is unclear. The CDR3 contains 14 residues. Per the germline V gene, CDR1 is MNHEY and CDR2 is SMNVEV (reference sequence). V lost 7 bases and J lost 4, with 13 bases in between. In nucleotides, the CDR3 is TGTGCCAGCACCCCTCAGTCTTCCACCGGGGAGCTGTTTTTT. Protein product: CASTPQSSTGELFF.

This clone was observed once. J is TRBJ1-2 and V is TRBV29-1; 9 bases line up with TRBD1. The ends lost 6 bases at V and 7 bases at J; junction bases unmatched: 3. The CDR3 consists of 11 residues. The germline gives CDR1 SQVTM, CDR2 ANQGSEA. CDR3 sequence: CSVGTGPGYTF. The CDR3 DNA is TGCAGCGTAGGGACAGGGCCTGGCTACACCTTC.

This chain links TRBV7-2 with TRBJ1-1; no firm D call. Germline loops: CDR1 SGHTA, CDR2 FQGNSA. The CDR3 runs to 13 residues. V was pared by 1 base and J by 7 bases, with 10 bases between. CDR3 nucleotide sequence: TGTGCCAGCAGCTTAGACCACTTTGGTGAAGCTTTCTTT. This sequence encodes CASSLDHFGEAFF.

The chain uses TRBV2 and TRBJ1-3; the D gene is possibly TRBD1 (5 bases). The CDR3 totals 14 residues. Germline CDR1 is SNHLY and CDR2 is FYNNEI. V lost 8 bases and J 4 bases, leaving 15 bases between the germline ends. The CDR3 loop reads CASREGRSGNTIYF. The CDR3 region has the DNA TGTGCCAGCCGGGAGGGGAGATCAGGAAACACCATATATTTT.

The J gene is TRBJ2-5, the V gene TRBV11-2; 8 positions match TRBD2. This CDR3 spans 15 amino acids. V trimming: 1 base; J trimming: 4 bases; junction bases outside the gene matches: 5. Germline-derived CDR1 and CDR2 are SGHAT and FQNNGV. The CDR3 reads CASSLALAVLETQYF. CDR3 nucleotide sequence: TGTGCCAGCAGCTTAGCACTAGCGGTTCTAGAGACCCAGTACTTC.

The CDR3 here is CAWSPQGAYGYTF. Here the CDR3 DNA reads TGTGCCTGGAGCCCTCAGGGGGCCTATGGCTACACCTTC. The V and J genes are TRBV30 and TRBJ1-2; TRBD1 aligns across 8 bases. J lost 4 bases, V lost 3 bases, and 4 bases had no gene match. CDR3 length equals 13 residues. From germline, CDR1 is GTSNPN and CDR2 SVGIG (reference sequence).

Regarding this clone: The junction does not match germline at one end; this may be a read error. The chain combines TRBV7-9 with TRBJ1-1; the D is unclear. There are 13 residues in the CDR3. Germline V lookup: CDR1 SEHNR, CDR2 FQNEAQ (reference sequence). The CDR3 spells CSSSPRMNTEAFF. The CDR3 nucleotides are TGTTCCAGCAGCCCCAGGATGAACACTGAAGCTTTCTTT. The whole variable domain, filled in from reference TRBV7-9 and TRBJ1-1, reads DTGVSQNPRHKITKRGQNVTFRCDPISEHNRLYWYRQTLGQGPEFLTYFQNEAQLEKSRLLSDRFSAERPKGSFSTLEIQRTEQGDSAMYLCSSSPRMNTEAFFGQGTRLTVV.

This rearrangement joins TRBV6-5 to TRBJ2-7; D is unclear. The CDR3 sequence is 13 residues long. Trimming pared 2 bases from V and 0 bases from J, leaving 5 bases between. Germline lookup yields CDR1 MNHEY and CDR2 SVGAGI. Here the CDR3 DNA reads TGTGCCAGCAGTTACCGCGGCTCCTACGAGCAGTACTTC. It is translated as CASSYRGSYEQYF.

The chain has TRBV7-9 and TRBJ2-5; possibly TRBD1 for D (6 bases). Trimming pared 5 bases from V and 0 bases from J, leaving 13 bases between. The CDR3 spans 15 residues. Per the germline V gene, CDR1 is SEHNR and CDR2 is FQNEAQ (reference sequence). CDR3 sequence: CASSQDGGNQETQYF. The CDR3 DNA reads TGTGCCAGCAGCCAGGATGGGGGCAACCAAGAGACCCAGTACTTC. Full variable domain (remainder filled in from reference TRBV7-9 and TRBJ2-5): DTGVSQNPRHKITKRGQNVTFRCDPISEHNRLYWYRQTLGQGPEFLTYFQNEAQLEKSRLLSDRFSAERPKGSFSTLEIQRTEQGDSAMYLCASSQDGGNQETQYFGPGTRLLVL.

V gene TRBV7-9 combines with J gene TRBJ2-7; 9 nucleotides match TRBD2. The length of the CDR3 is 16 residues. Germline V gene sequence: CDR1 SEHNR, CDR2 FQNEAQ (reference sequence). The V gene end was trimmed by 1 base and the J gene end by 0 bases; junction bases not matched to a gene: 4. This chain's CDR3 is CASSLVGTSPSYEQYF. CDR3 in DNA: TGTGCCAGCAGCTTAGTGGGGACTAGCCCCTCCTACGAGCAGTACTTC.

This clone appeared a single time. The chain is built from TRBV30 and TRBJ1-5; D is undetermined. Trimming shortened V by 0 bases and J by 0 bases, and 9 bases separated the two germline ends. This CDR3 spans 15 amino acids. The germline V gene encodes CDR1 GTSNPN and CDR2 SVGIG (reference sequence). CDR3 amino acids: CAWSVPGDSNQPQHF. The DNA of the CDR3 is TGTGCCTGGAGTGTACCGGGAGATAGCAATCAGCCCCAGCATTTT.

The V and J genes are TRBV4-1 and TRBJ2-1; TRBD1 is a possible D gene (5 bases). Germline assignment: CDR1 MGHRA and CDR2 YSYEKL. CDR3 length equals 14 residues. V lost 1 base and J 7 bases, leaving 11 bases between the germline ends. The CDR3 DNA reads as TGCGCCAGCAGCCAAGGGGGCCTGGTGAATGAGCAGTTCTTC. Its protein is CASSQGGLVNEQFF.

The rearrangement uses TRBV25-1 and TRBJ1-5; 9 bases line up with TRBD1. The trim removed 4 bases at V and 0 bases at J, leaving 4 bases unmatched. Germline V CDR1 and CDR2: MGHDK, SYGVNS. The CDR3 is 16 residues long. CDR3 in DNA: TGTGCCAGCAGTGGGGGGACAGGGAGTAGCAATCAGCCCCAGCATTTT. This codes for CASSGGTGSSNQPQHF.